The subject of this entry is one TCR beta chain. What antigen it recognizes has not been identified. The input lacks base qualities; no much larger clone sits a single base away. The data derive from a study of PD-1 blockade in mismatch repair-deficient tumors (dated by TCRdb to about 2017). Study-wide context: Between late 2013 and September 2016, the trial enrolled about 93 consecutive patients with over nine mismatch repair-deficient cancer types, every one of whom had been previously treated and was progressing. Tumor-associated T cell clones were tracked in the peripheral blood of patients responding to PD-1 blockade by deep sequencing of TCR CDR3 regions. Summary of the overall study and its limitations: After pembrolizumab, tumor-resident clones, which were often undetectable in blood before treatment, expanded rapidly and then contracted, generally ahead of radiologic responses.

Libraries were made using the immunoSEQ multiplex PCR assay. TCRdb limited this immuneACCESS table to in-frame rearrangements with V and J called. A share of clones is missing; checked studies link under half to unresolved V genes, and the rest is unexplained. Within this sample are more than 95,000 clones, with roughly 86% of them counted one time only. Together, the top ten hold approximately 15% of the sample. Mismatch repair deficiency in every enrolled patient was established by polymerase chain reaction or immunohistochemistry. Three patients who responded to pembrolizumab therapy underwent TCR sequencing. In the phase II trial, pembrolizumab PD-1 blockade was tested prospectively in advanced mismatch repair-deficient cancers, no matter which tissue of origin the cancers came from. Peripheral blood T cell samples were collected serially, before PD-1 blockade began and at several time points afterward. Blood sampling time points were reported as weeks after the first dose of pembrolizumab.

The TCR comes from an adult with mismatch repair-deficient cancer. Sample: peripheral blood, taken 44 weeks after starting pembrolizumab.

The CDR3 sequence is CASSATSGSYNEQFF. The nucleotide sequence reads as follows: TGTGCCAGCAGTGCCACTAGCGGGAGTTACAATGAGCAGTTCTTC. Here the chain combines TRBV6-5 and TRBJ2-1; 11 middle bases align to TRBD2. The CDR3 spans 15 residues, from the cysteine through the phenylalanine. The DNA shown is the 45-base CDR3, in frame from base 1. According to the germline V gene, CDR1 reads MNHEY and CDR2 reads SVGAGI. For this chain, trimming is 5 bases at the V end and 4 bases at the J end, and the number of junction bases without a gene match is 4.